These T cell receptor beta chains were read from a single sample in a study of T-cell memory formation after mild COVID-19. Each CDR3 protein is one row after TCRdb ran MiXCR on the 5' RACE reads. The repertoire holds 250,000 to 300,000 distinct CDR3 sequences, with 15% to 20% as singletons. Sequenced material: PBMCs or a T cell subset sorted from them (not recorded which). All receptors come from a man between 18 and 35 years old who had mild COVID-19 (a few samples of this study predate the infection). Cell type and time point are not known. Each CDR3 is given without its conserved first and last residue. Each record gives: D gene, V gene, CDR3 protein. The D gene is left open where the match is weak.

D: -; V: TRBV12-3/TRBV12-4; CDR3: ASTAGGFSTGELF
D: TRBD2; V: TRBV27; CDR3: ASSSLGIAGDTDTQY
D: TRBD1; V: TRBV4-2; CDR3: ASSQGQGLGYT
D: TRBD2; V: TRBV7-8; CDR3: ASSATGTSGDTQY
D: TRBD1; V: TRBV20-1; CDR3: SAEDRQGYEQY
D: TRBD1; V: TRBV12-5; CDR3: ASGLAGGRDTEAF
D: TRBD1; V: TRBV27; CDR3: ASSLSRTGYAEAF
D: TRBD1; V: TRBV20-1; CDR3: SARDQGTGETQY
D: -; V: TRBV10-3; CDR3: AISDVEGLNTEAF
D: -; V: TRBV4-2; CDR3: ASSQDVVHGYT
D: -; V: TRBV5-1; CDR3: ASSGDGIYNEQF
D: -; V: TRBV7-3; CDR3: ASSLNLKGTDTQY
D: -; V: TRBV10-3; CDR3: AISEPDSDTQY
D: -; V: TRBV19; CDR3: ASSMTVIQETQY
D: -; V: TRBV28; CDR3: ASSRPRGFGETQY
D: -; V: TRBV11-2; CDR3: ASSLGVTFQETQY
D: TRBD2; V: TRBV20-1; CDR3: SARTSGGLSYNEQF
D: TRBD1; V: TRBV5-1; CDR3: ASSLGDRETEAF
D: -; V: TRBV4-1; CDR3: ASSQWGGQNTGELF
D: TRBD1; V: TRBV5-1; CDR3: ASSLEDRDIATEAF
D: -; V: TRBV28; CDR3: ASSLSSFDTDTQY
D: TRBD1; V: TRBV28; CDR3: ASSPRGRGNQPQH
D: -; V: TRBV5-1; CDR3: ASSLDGAEAF
D: -; V: TRBV6-1; CDR3: ASSEAGGPRGYGYT
D: -; V: TRBV18; CDR3: ASADGPRNEQF
D: -; V: TRBV15; CDR3: ATSRGVGELF
D: TRBD2; V: TRBV7-2; CDR3: ASSSERGGWAEQY
D: -; V: TRBV4-1; CDR3: ASSLRDLQETQY
D: -; V: TRBV6-4; CDR3: ASSDGGWGTDTQY
D: TRBD1; V: TRBV28; CDR3: ASSSSGTGDNQPQH
D: TRBD1; V: TRBV12-3/TRBV12-4; CDR3: ASSGTVNEKLF
D: -; V: TRBV4-3; CDR3: ASSQERELYYGYT
D: TRBD2; V: TRBV5-1; CDR3: ASSLASGGAVFYNEQF
D: TRBD1; V: TRBV20-1; CDR3: SAPPGQGINIQY
D: TRBD2; V: TRBV6-2/TRBV6-3; CDR3: ATFSGFQETQY
D: -; V: TRBV20-1; CDR3: SARVGGNYGYT
D: TRBD1; V: TRBV7-8; CDR3: ASSLASQGAKDTQY
D: TRBD2; V: TRBV18; CDR3: ASSGTSGPVVNEQF
D: -; V: TRBV27; CDR3: ASQGVGQPQH
D: -; V: TRBV6-2/TRBV6-3; CDR3: ASGLPWDTQY
D: -; V: TRBV14; CDR3: ASSPTGGLNTGELF
D: TRBD1; V: TRBV5-1; CDR3: ASSLGQGRQETQY
D: -; V: TRBV19; CDR3: ASSIDSNSHGYT
D: -; V: TRBV7-2; CDR3: ASSLGLGARVQPQH
D: -; V: TRBV7-9; CDR3: ASSLGLQGTQY
D: -; V: TRBV2; CDR3: ASSGVHEQY
D: -; V: TRBV7-2; CDR3: ASRYQGTQY
D: -; V: TRBV2; CDR3: ASSPWTDGELF
D: -; V: TRBV4-1; CDR3: ASSQEVRGQPQH
D: TRBD1; V: TRBV28; CDR3: ASSSGTGERHTIY